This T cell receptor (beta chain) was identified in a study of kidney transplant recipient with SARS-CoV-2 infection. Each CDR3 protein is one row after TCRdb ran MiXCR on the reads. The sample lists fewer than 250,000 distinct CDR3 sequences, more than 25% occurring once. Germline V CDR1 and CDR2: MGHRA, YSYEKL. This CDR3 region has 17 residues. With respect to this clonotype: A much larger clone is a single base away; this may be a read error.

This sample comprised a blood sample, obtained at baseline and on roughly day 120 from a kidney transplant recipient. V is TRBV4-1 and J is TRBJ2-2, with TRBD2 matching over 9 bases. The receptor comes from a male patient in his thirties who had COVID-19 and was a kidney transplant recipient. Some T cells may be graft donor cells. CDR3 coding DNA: TGCGCCAGCGGCCACACCGGGACTAGCCCGAACACCGGGGAGCTGTTTTTT. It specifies CASGHTGTSPNTGELFF.